Below are 10 T cell receptor beta chains sequenced from a single sample in a study of blood T cell repertoires in COVID-19. The repertoire was sequenced with immunoSEQ multiplex PCR; TCRdb's copy has only in-frame clones and lacks some. The repertoire holds roughly 250,000 clones, with about 88% as singletons. The sequencing input was PBMCs or T cells enriched from blood (not recorded which). The receptor source for this set is a woman in her forties or fifties who had recovered from COVID-19.

This chain's CDR3 is CASSLANSGWPSTQYF. CDR3 DNA sequence: TGCGCCAGCAGCTTGGCCAATAGCGGGTGGCCCTCGACCCAGTACTTC. The V call is TRBV5-1, the J call TRBJ2-5; TRBD2 matches at 7 bases. The CDR3 is 16 amino acids. Trimming took 0 bases from V and 7 from J; bases not matched to a gene: 12. From germline, CDR1 is SGHRS and CDR2 YFSETQ.

The V call is TRBV9, the J call TRBJ2-5; 10 bases line up with TRBD2. Germline V gives CDR1 SGDLS, CDR2 YYNGEE. This CDR3 has 14 amino acids. V dropped 6 bases and J dropped 2; count of bases not matched to a gene: 4. For the CDR3, the DNA is TGTGCCAGCACCGGGACTAGCGCACAAGAGACCCAGTACTTC. It is translated as CASTGTSAQETQYF.

The chain is built from TRBV5-1 and TRBJ1-1; D perhaps matches TRBD1 (5 bases). Germline values: CDR1 SGHRS, CDR2 YFSETQ. This CDR3 comprises 15 residues. V gave up 0 bases and J gave up 10 bases, with 19 bases separating them. The CDR3 DNA sequence: TGCGCCAGCAGCTTGGCCCCTGGGTATGGCGGGGGAGCTTTCTTT. Translation: CASSLAPGYGGGAFF.

CDR3 amino acids: CASSQDWDEGRDRGRYGYTF. In DNA, the CDR3 is TGCGCCAGCAGCCAAGATTGGGATGAGGGCCGGGACAGGGGACGGTATGGCTACACCTTC. The V call is TRBV4-1, the J call TRBJ1-2; TRBD1 matches 10 bases. The V gene's germline CDR1 is MGHRA and CDR2 YSYEKL. The trim removed 0 bases at V and 5 bases at J, leaving 18 bases unmatched. The CDR3 spans 20 residues.

This sequence joins TRBV2 and TRBJ2-7; D ambiguous. From germline, CDR1 is SNHLY and CDR2 FYNNEI. V dropped 4 bases and J dropped 7 bases, with 8 bases sitting between them. CDR3 length equals 11 residues. CDR3 in amino acids: CASSGYSEQYF. The CDR3 bases are TGTGCCAGCAGTGGCTACAGTGAGCAGTACTTC.

This rearrangement joins TRBV6-5 to TRBJ1-4; 10 bases are a match to TRBD1. With 5 bases clipped from V and 7 bases from J, the junction kept 4 bases outside the gene matches. The CDR3 sequence is 14 residues long. Germline lookup yields CDR1 MNHEY and CDR2 SVGAGI. The CDR3 nucleotides read TGTGCCAGCAGTCTGACAGGGGGCTTTGAAAAACTGTTTTTT. Amino acids: CASSLTGGFEKLFF.

The sample holds a few counts of this clone. The chain employs TRBV5-4 and TRBJ1-2, with D possibly being TRBD1 (5 bases). Per the germline V gene, CDR1 is SGHNT and CDR2 is YYREEE (reference sequence). CDR3 length: 14 amino acids. Deletions cut 2 bases from V and 0 bases from J, with 8 bases between. The CDR3: CASSFQGTNYGYTF. The DNA of the CDR3 is TGTGCCAGCAGCTTCCAGGGAACTAACTATGGCTACACCTTC.

The chain carries TRBV7-3 and TRBJ1-6; D unclear. V dropped 5 bases and J dropped 9 bases, with 14 bases sitting between them. Germline loops: CDR1 SGHTA, CDR2 FQGTGA. The CDR3 runs 14 residues. In DNA, the CDR3 is TGTGCCAGCAGCGGAGGGATCTCTCGTTCACCCCTCCACTTT. Translated, it gives CASSGGISRSPLHF.

The rearrangement joins TRBV7-9 to TRBJ1-2; 10 bases are shared with TRBD1. Germline CDR1 SEHNR, CDR2 FQNEAQ (reference sequence). CDR3 length: 17 residues. Trimming took 5 bases from V and 4 from J; bases not matched to a gene: 13. The CDR3 spells CASSPRIGQGDVYGYTF. CDR3 in DNA: TGTGCCAGCAGCCCCCGTATTGGACAGGGGGATGTCTATGGCTACACCTTC.

The CDR3 reads CASRPRDTSYRNQPQHF. In DNA, the CDR3 is TGTGCCAGTAGGCCCCGGGACACTAGTTATCGCAATCAGCCCCAGCATTTT. This chain joins TRBV19 and TRBJ1-5; TRBD1 is a possible D gene (6 bases). The CDR3 is made up of 17 amino acids. CDR1 and CDR2 (germline): LNHDA, SQIVND (reference sequence). V lost 6 bases and J 2 bases, leaving 20 bases between the germline ends.